Below, 7 T cell receptor beta chains from the same sample are listed, as sequenced in a study of blood T cells in healthy people across ages. With a J-beta primer mix and a sample-barcoded 5' primer, a second PCR ran roughly 6 to 12 cycles. Each CDR3 protein gets one entry after TCRdb re-called the 5' RACE reads with MiXCR. Of over a million distinct CDR3 sequences in the sample, 45% were seen once. Sequencing was performed on blood. These receptors came from an older woman in good health.

This clonotype has a handful of counts. The chain combines TRBV2 with TRBJ1-2, with D unresolved. CDR1 is SNHLY, CDR2 FYNNEI, per germline. The CDR3 contains 14 residues. The V and J ends lost 6 bases and 7 bases respectively, with 18 bases between them. The CDR3 bases are TGTGCCAGCAGCCCCCGACGGACTACCGTTGGCTACACCTTC. As protein: CASSPRRTTVGYTF. Looking up the rest from reference TRBV2 and TRBJ1-2 gives the full variable domain: EPEVTQTPSHQVTQMGQEVILRCVPISNHLYFYWYRQILGQKVEFLVSFYNNEISEKSEIFDDQFSVERPDGSNFTLKIRSTKLEDSAMYFCASSPRRTTVGYTFGSGTRLTVV.

V usage is TRBV11-2 and J usage is TRBJ2-5; 7 bases are a match to TRBD1. The germline CDR1 and CDR2 sequences are SGHAT and FQNNGV. After removal of 7 bases from V and 1 base from J, the junction contained 6 bases not matched to a gene. CDR3 length equals 14 residues. The CDR3: CASNQQGPQETQYF. The DNA for the CDR3 is TGTGCCAGCAACCAACAGGGGCCCCAAGAGACCCAGTACTTC.

The chain combines TRBV12-3 or TRBV12-4 with TRBJ2-1, with D uncertain. The ends were cut back, 7 bases at V and 6 bases at J, with 19 bases in the middle. The CDR3 totals 15 residues. This CDR3 reads CASTLGPPSGNEQFF. CDR3 in DNA: TGTGCCAGCACCCTCGGGCCCCCTTCCGGCAATGAGCAGTTCTTC.

The chain combines TRBV19 with TRBJ2-1; the D is unclear. CDR1 LNHDA and CDR2 SQIVND come from the germline V gene (reference sequence). This CDR3 is 16 amino acids long. With 3 bases removed from V and 5 bases from J, the gap between germline ends came to 17 bases. CDR3 DNA: TGTGCCAGTAGTATTGCTCGGGCACGGACGAACAATGAGCAGTTCTTC. Its protein is CASSIARARTNNEQFF. The full variable domain, with the rest looked up from reference TRBV19 and TRBJ2-1, is DGGITQSPKYLFRKEGQNVTLSCEQNLNHDAMYWYRQDPGQGLRLIYYSQIVNDFQKGDIAEGYSVSREKKESFPLTVTSAQKNPTAFYLCASSIARARTNNEQFFGPGTRLTVL.

This clonotype has a single count. V is TRBV6-1 and J is TRBJ1-2; TRBD1 might be the D (6 bases). The CDR3 sequence is 15 residues long. V gave up 7 bases and J gave up 4 bases, with 19 bases separating them. Germline-derived CDR1 and CDR2 are MNHNS and SASEGT. The CDR3 is CASTESYGGPYGYTF. In nucleotides, the CDR3 is TGTGCCAGCACCGAAAGCTATGGGGGGCCCTATGGCTACACCTTC.

The V call is TRBV7-6, the J call TRBJ2-1; D remains unclear. This CDR3 contains 17 residues. V lost 2 bases to trimming and J lost 0 bases, with 14 bases between them. The germline V gene encodes CDR1 SGHVS and CDR2 FNYEAQ. The CDR3 spells CASSLYSAYSSYNEQFF. CDR3 sequence (DNA): TGTGCCAGCAGCTTATACTCCGCGTACAGCTCCTACAATGAGCAGTTCTTC.

There are a few counts of this clonotype. V gene TRBV7-9 combines with J gene TRBJ2-1; 10 bases align to TRBD2. This CDR3 has 16 amino acids. The trim removed 6 bases at V and 8 bases at J, leaving 13 bases unmatched. Germline V lookup: CDR1 SEHNR, CDR2 FQNEAQ (reference sequence). CDR3 loop: CASRRSSGRPRDEQFF. For the CDR3, the DNA is TGTGCCAGCAGACGTAGTAGCGGGAGGCCAAGGGATGAGCAGTTCTTC.